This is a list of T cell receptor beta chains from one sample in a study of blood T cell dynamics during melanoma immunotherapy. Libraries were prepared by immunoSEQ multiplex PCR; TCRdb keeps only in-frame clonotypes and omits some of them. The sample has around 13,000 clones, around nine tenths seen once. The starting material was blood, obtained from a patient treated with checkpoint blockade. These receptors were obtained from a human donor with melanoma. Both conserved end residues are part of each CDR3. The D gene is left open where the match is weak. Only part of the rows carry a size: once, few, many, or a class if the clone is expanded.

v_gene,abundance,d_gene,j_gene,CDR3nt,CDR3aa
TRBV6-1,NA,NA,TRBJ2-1,TGTGCCAGCAGTGAAGAAGAAGGGGTCCATGAGCAGTTCTTC,CASSEEEGVHEQFF
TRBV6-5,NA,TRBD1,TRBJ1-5,TGTGCCAGCAGTTCGGGACAGGGGGGTCAGCCCCAGCATTTT,CASSSGQGGQPQHF
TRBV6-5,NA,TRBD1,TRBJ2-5,TGTGCCAGCCGGCCGGCAGGGGGACAAGAGACCCAGTACTTC,CASRPAGGQETQYF
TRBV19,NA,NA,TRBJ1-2,TGTGCCAGTAGTACCGCTGGGGGAAACTATGGCTACACCTTC,CASSTAGGNYGYTF
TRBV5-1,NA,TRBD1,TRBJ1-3,TGCGCCAGCAGCTTGGCGGACAGGGGGCTAGACACCATATATTTT,CASSLADRGLDTIYF
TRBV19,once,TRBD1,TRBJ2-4,TGTGCCAGTAGTATCGGGACAGGGTCCCTGCCAAAAAACATTCAGTACTTC,CASSIGTGSLPKNIQYF
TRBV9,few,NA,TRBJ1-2,TGTGCCAGCAGCGTAGCTCGGACACCCCATGGCTACACCTTC,CASSVARTPHGYTF
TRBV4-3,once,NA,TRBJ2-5,TGCGCCAGCAGCCAAGAGGGGGCTTCTAGTATGGAGACCCAGTACTTC,CASSQEGASSMETQYF
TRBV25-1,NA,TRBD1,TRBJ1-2,TGTGCCAGTAGTCGACAGGGTGGCGATGGCTACACCTTC,CASSRQGGDGYTF
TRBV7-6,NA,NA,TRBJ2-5,TGTGCCAGCAGCTTAGGGGGGCACCAAGAGACCCAGTACTTC,CASSLGGHQETQYF
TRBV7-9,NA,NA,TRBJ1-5,TGTGCCAGCAGCTTAGGGGGGCGCAATCAGCCCCAGCATTTT,CASSLGGRNQPQHF
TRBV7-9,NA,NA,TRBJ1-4,TGTGCCAGCAGCCCCTCGAGTAAACTGTTTTTT,CASSPSSKLFF
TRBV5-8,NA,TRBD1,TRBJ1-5,TGTGCCAGCAGCCGTACTGGGACAGGAGTTAATCAGCCCCAGCATTTT,CASSRTGTGVNQPQHF
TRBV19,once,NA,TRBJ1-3,TGTGCCAGTAGTATTTGGTCGGGGAGCTCTGGAAACACCATATATTTT,CASSIWSGSSGNTIYF
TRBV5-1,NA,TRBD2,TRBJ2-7,TGCGCCAGCAGCACCGGACTAGCGGGAATGGAGATCTACGAGCAGTACTTC,CASSTGLAGMEIYEQYF
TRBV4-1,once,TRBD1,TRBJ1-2,TGCGCCAGCAGCCAAGGGGGGACAGGAGTAGATGGCTACACCTTC,CASSQGGTGVDGYTF
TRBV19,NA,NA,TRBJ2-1,TGTGCCAGTAGTATACTGGTGGGTTCCTACAATGAGCAGTTCTTC,CASSILVGSYNEQFF
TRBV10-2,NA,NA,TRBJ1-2,TGCGCCAGCAACCCAGGACGGGGCCCATATGGCTACACCTTC,CASNPGRGPYGYTF
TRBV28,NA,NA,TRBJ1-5,TGTGCCAGCAGCTCCGGGGGGGGTAGCAATCAGCCCCAGCATTTT,CASSSGGGSNQPQHF
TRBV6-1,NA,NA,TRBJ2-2,TGTGCCACCCTGAACACCGGGGAGCTGTTTTTT,CATLNTGELFF
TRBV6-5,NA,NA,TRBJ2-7,TGTGCCAGCAAAAAAACAGGGTACGAGCAGTACTTC,CASKKTGYEQYF
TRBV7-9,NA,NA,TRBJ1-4,TGTGCCAGCAGCTATACAGGAGCAACTAATGAAAAACTGTTTTTT,CASSYTGATNEKLFF
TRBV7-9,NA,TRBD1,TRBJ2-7,TGTGCCAGCAGTTTTGGACAGGGGGCCGAGCAGTACTTC,CASSFGQGAEQYF
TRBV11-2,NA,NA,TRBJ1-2,TGTGCCAGCAGCCAGGTGGGACGGCCAATAGGCTATGGCTACACCTTC,CASSQVGRPIGYGYTF
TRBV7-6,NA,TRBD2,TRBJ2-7,TGTGCCAGCAGCTCCTCGGGACTAGCGGGACGCGAGCAGTACTTC,CASSSSGLAGREQYF
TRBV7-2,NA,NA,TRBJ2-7,TGTGCCAGCAGCGTAGTGTTGGGACTTTCGACCTACGAGCAGTACTTC,CASSVVLGLSTYEQYF
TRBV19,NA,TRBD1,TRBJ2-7,TGTGCCAGTAGTATAGTGGGGGACAGATTCTACGAGCAGTACTTC,CASSIVGDRFYEQYF
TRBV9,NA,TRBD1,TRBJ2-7,TGTGCCAGCAGCGTTGGGACAGAGGCCTACGAGCAGTACTTC,CASSVGTEAYEQYF
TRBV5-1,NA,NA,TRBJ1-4,TGCGCCAGCAGCTTACTTGGGGAAAAACTGTTTTTT,CASSLLGEKLFF
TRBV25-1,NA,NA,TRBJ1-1,TGTGCCAGCAGTTGGGCAGGTGAAGCTTTCTTT,CASSWAGEAFF
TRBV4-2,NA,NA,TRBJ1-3,TGTGCCAGCAGCCTCGGAGCCACAGCCTCTGGAAACACCATATATTTT,CASSLGATASGNTIYF
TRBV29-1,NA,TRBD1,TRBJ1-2,TGCAGCGTGTTGACAGGGCTCTATGGCTACACCTTC,CSVLTGLYGYTF
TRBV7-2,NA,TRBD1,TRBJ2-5,TGTGCCAGCAGCCGGGACAGGGGGCGGGAGACCCAGTACTTC,CASSRDRGRETQYF
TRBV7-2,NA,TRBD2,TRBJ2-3,TGTGCCAGCAGCTTAGCGCGCGGGAGGCATACGCAGTATTTT,CASSLARGRHTQYF
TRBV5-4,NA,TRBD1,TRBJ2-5,TGTGCCAGCAGCTTGGCCATAGGACAGGGAATGGGAGAGACCCAGTACTTC,CASSLAIGQGMGETQYF
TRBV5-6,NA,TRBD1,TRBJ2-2,TGTGCCAGCAGCTTGGTTGCAGGGGGTACCGGGGAGCTGTTTTTT,CASSLVAGGTGELFF
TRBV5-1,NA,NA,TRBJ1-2,TGCGCCAGCAGCTTGGGACAGGCGAACTATGGCTACACCTTC,CASSLGQANYGYTF
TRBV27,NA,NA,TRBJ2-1,TGTGCCAGCAGTTCGCGTTTGGGAAAAGACAATGAGCAGTTCTTC,CASSSRLGKDNEQFF
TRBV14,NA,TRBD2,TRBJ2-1,TGTGCCAGCAGCCTAACTAGCGGGAGAACGGGTGAGCAGTTCTTC,CASSLTSGRTGEQFF
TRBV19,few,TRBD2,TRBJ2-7,TGTGCCAGTACCGGGACTAGCGGTCCCTACGAGCAGTACTTC,CASTGTSGPYEQYF
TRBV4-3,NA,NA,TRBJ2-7,TGCGCCAGCAGCCAAGATCGCGGCCACGAGCAGTACTTC,CASSQDRGHEQYF
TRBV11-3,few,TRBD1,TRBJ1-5,TGTGCCAGCAGCCCACGAGGGGGCAGGGATAATCAGCCCCAGCATTTT,CASSPRGGRDNQPQHF
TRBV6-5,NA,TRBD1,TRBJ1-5,TGTGCCAGCAGTTACTTTAACAGGGGTGAAAATCAGCCCCAGCATTTT,CASSYFNRGENQPQHF
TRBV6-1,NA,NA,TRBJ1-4,TGTGCCACGGCCCAAGGGGAAAAACTGTTTTTT,CATAQGEKLFF
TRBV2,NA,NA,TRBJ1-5,TGTGCCAGCAGTGAACAGGGAGGGAGTTATAATCAGCCCCAGCATTTT,CASSEQGGSYNQPQHF
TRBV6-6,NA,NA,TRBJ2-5,TGTGCCAGCAGTCCCCTAGGAGGGGGAGAAGAGACCCAGTACTTC,CASSPLGGGEETQYF
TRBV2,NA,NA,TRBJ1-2,TGTGCCAGCAAGGGCTCCGACGGAAGCTATGGCTACACCTTC,CASKGSDGSYGYTF
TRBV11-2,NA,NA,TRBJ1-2,TGTGCCAGCAGCTATATGGGGAACTATGGCTACACCTTC,CASSYMGNYGYTF
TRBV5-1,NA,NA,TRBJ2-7,TGCGCCAGCAGCTTATCGGACAACAAATTCTACGAGCAGTACTTC,CASSLSDNKFYEQYF
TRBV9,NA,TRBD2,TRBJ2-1,TGTGCCAGCAGCGGATGGACTAGCGGATACAATGAGCAGTTCTTC,CASSGWTSGYNEQFF